Sequencing of this T cell receptor beta chain was carried out in a study of blood T cell repertoires in COVID-19. Study-level background: Whether acute or convalescent, the COVID-19 samples came from the United States, Italy and Spain.

Libraries were prepared by immunoSEQ multiplex PCR; TCRdb keeps only in-frame clonotypes and omits some of them. The data hold 55,000 to 80,000 clones, with more than 70% observed a single time. Germline loops: CDR1 DFQATT, CDR2 SNEGSKA (reference sequence). The length of the CDR3 is 16 residues. V shed 3 bases and J 7 bases; nucleotides not matched to a gene: 8. The chain links TRBV20-1 to TRBJ2-1; 14 positions match TRBD2. The sequenced sample was peripheral blood. This clonotype was obtained from a human donor in a cohort sampled during active COVID-19. The CDR3 is CSASEGLAGDGNEQFF. DNA for the CDR3: TGCAGTGCTAGTGAGGGACTAGCGGGAGATGGGAATGAGCAGTTCTTC.